A selection of T cell receptor beta chains follows, all from one sample in a study of control samples from healthy donors and cancer patients. The data were produced by immunoSEQ multiplex PCR, yet TCRdb's version contains in-frame clones alone and is incomplete. The table has about 150,000 clones, around nine tenths seen once. Material: blood. These receptor sequences come from a man aged 25-45 years in good health. Each CDR3 is given with its conserved first and last residue. A D gene is named only where the DNA matches it firmly. Some rows have no size entry. The others give once, few or many, or a class for an expanded clone.

clone_size: few
v_call: TRBV30
j_call: TRBJ1-6
d_call: TRBD1
cdr3_nt: TGTGCCTGGACGGACAGGAGTAATTCACCCCTCCACTTT
cdr3_aa: CAWTDRSNSPLHF

clone_size: .
v_call: TRBV11-3
j_call: TRBJ2-2
d_call: .
cdr3_nt: TGTGCCAGCAGCCCCGTGCCCGGGGAGCTGTTTTTT
cdr3_aa: CASSPVPGELFF

clone_size: .
v_call: TRBV27
j_call: TRBJ2-2
d_call: .
cdr3_nt: TGTGCCAGCAGGCCCTCGACTCGAGGCACCGGGGAGCTGTTTTTT
cdr3_aa: CASRPSTRGTGELFF

clone_size: once
v_call: TRBV12-3/TRBV12-4
j_call: TRBJ2-7
d_call: .
cdr3_nt: TGTGCCAGCAGTTGGAATAGGGTCCAGTACTTC
cdr3_aa: CASSWNRVQYF

clone_size: .
v_call: TRBV12-5
j_call: TRBJ2-2
d_call: TRBD1
cdr3_nt: TGTGCTAGTGCTTTGGGACAGGCGAACACCGGGGAGCTGTTTTTT
cdr3_aa: CASALGQANTGELFF

clone_size: .
v_call: TRBV6-6
j_call: TRBJ2-1
d_call: TRBD2
cdr3_nt: TGTGCCAGCCAAGGGACTAGCGGTCTCTCCTACAATGAGCAGTTCTTC
cdr3_aa: CASQGTSGLSYNEQFF

clone_size: .
v_call: TRBV7-2
j_call: TRBJ2-3
d_call: TRBD2
cdr3_nt: TGTGCCAGCACCGCCCCGGGGGGAAGGAGCACAGATACGCAGTATTTT
cdr3_aa: CASTAPGGRSTDTQYF

clone_size: .
v_call: TRBV6-6
j_call: TRBJ2-1
d_call: .
cdr3_nt: TGTGCCACCACTGGGGGCGGGAGAGATACCTACAATGAGCAGTTCTTC
cdr3_aa: CATTGGGRDTYNEQFF

clone_size: .
v_call: TRBV7-2
j_call: TRBJ2-5
d_call: TRBD1
cdr3_nt: TGTGCCAGCAGCTTGGACAGGTGGGAGACCCAGTACTTC
cdr3_aa: CASSLDRWETQYF

clone_size: .
v_call: TRBV6-4
j_call: TRBJ2-6
d_call: .
cdr3_nt: TGTGCCAGCAGTGCGGGTCCTGGGGCCAACGTCCTGACTTTC
cdr3_aa: CASSAGPGANVLTF

clone_size: .
v_call: TRBV24-1
j_call: TRBJ2-2
d_call: TRBD2
cdr3_nt: TGTGCCACCAGTGGCGGGGGAGCGGGAGTACACGGGGAGCTGTTTTTT
cdr3_aa: CATSGGGAGVHGELFF

clone_size: .
v_call: TRBV4-3
j_call: TRBJ1-1
d_call: .
cdr3_nt: TGCGCCAGCAGCCACTTAAGGACGGTGAACACTGAAGCTTTCTTT
cdr3_aa: CASSHLRTVNTEAFF

clone_size: .
v_call: TRBV7-8
j_call: TRBJ2-3
d_call: TRBD1
cdr3_nt: TGTGCCAGCAGGGTCAGGGGGCGCACAGATACGCAGTATTTT
cdr3_aa: CASRVRGRTDTQYF

clone_size: .
v_call: TRBV2
j_call: TRBJ2-3
d_call: .
cdr3_nt: TGTGCCAGCAGCCCGGGACTGGATAGCACAGATACGCAGTATTTT
cdr3_aa: CASSPGLDSTDTQYF

clone_size: .
v_call: TRBV10-3
j_call: TRBJ2-7
d_call: .
cdr3_nt: TGTGCCACCGGACAGAGGTCCTACGAGCAGTACTTC
cdr3_aa: CATGQRSYEQYF

clone_size: .
v_call: TRBV27
j_call: TRBJ2-3
d_call: TRBD2
cdr3_nt: TGTGCCAGCAGTTTCGGCGGGGGACTTCCCACAGATACGCAGTATTTT
cdr3_aa: CASSFGGGLPTDTQYF

clone_size: .
v_call: TRBV27
j_call: TRBJ2-1
d_call: TRBD2
cdr3_nt: TGTGCCAGCAGTCGGGGGGGCCCCTACAATGAGCAGTTCTTC
cdr3_aa: CASSRGGPYNEQFF

clone_size: .
v_call: TRBV4-2
j_call: TRBJ2-7
d_call: TRBD1
cdr3_nt: TGTGCCAGCAGCCAAGATGGGACAGGGGAATATTACGAGCAGTACTTC
cdr3_aa: CASSQDGTGEYYEQYF

clone_size: .
v_call: TRBV10-3
j_call: TRBJ1-5
d_call: TRBD1
cdr3_nt: TGTGCCATCAGGGCGGGACAGGGGGCAGGGCAGCCCCAGCATTTT
cdr3_aa: CAIRAGQGAGQPQHF

clone_size: .
v_call: TRBV6-5
j_call: TRBJ1-4
d_call: .
cdr3_nt: TGTGCCAGCAGAATCATTCAGGGAGGGTTTGAAAAACTGTTTTTT
cdr3_aa: CASRIIQGGFEKLFF

clone_size: few
v_call: TRBV6-5
j_call: TRBJ2-1
d_call: .
cdr3_nt: TGTGCCAGCAGTTTTGAGCAGCACAATGAGCAGTTCTTC
cdr3_aa: CASSFEQHNEQFF

clone_size: .
v_call: TRBV6-6
j_call: TRBJ2-5
d_call: .
cdr3_nt: TGTGCCAGCAGCCTTGATCGGACCCAGTACTTC
cdr3_aa: CASSLDRTQYF

clone_size: .
v_call: TRBV5-1
j_call: TRBJ2-2
d_call: TRBD2
cdr3_nt: TGCGCCAGCAGCGCTGGACTAGCGGGAAACACCGGGGAGCTGTTTTTT
cdr3_aa: CASSAGLAGNTGELFF

clone_size: once
v_call: TRBV7-9
j_call: TRBJ1-2
d_call: .
cdr3_nt: TGTGCCAGCAGCCCGACAACAGGTGTAATAGGTGGCTACACCTTC
cdr3_aa: CASSPTTGVIGGYTF

clone_size: .
v_call: TRBV19
j_call: TRBJ1-5
d_call: .
cdr3_nt: TGTGCCAGTAGTATTACGTATAGCAATCAGCCCCAGCATTTT
cdr3_aa: CASSITYSNQPQHF

clone_size: .
v_call: TRBV21-1
j_call: TRBJ1-1
d_call: .
cdr3_nt: TGTGCCAGCAGCACGACAGGTGATGACACTGAAGCTTTCTTT
cdr3_aa: CASSTTGDDTEAFF

clone_size: .
v_call: TRBV11-2
j_call: TRBJ1-1
d_call: .
cdr3_nt: TGTGCCAGCAGCTCCGGTTTGGGGAACTATGAAGCTTTCTTT
cdr3_aa: CASSSGLGNYEAFF

clone_size: .
v_call: TRBV6-5
j_call: TRBJ1-3
d_call: .
cdr3_nt: TGTGCCAGCTACTCCCGGGATCTAAGAGGAAACACCATATATTTT
cdr3_aa: CASYSRDLRGNTIYF

clone_size: .
v_call: TRBV12-3/TRBV12-4
j_call: TRBJ2-1
d_call: .
cdr3_nt: TGTGCCAGCAGTTTTGTAGGTGGGGATGAGCAGTTCTTC
cdr3_aa: CASSFVGGDEQFF

clone_size: .
v_call: TRBV9
j_call: TRBJ1-1
d_call: .
cdr3_nt: TGTGCCAGCAGCCGGGACCCCAACACTGAAGCTTTCTTT
cdr3_aa: CASSRDPNTEAFF

clone_size: .
v_call: TRBV30
j_call: TRBJ2-1
d_call: TRBD2
cdr3_nt: TGTGCCTGTATACCGGGACTAGTCAATGAGCAGTTCTTC
cdr3_aa: CACIPGLVNEQFF

clone_size: .
v_call: TRBV6-4
j_call: TRBJ2-1
d_call: .
cdr3_nt: TGTGCCAGCAGTGAGAGCAGCGGAGATTACAATGAGCAGTTCTTC
cdr3_aa: CASSESSGDYNEQFF

clone_size: .
v_call: TRBV6-6
j_call: TRBJ1-2
d_call: TRBD1
cdr3_nt: TGTGCCAGCAGTAGCCTAAGGGGGCTCTATGGCTACACCTTC
cdr3_aa: CASSSLRGLYGYTF

clone_size: .
v_call: TRBV19
j_call: TRBJ2-7
d_call: .
cdr3_nt: TGTGCCAGTAGTAATTCTGCTGAGTACAGAGTCCACGAGCAGTACTTC
cdr3_aa: CASSNSAEYRVHEQYF

clone_size: .
v_call: TRBV15
j_call: TRBJ2-1
d_call: .
cdr3_nt: TGTGCCACCAGCAGAGATTGGGGCGCGGGCAATGAGCAGTTCTTC
cdr3_aa: CATSRDWGAGNEQFF

clone_size: .
v_call: TRBV24-1
j_call: TRBJ1-2
d_call: TRBD1
cdr3_nt: TGTGCCACCAGTGATGGGGACAGTAACTATGGCTACACCTTC
cdr3_aa: CATSDGDSNYGYTF

clone_size: once
v_call: TRBV2
j_call: TRBJ1-2
d_call: TRBD1
cdr3_nt: TGTGCCAGCACCTGGACAGGGGCGTATGGCTACACCTTC
cdr3_aa: CASTWTGAYGYTF

clone_size: once
v_call: TRBV7-9
j_call: TRBJ2-2
d_call: .
cdr3_nt: TGTGCCAGCAGCCAGTCCCCACGAGGCTTGTTTTTT
cdr3_aa: CASSQSPRGLFF

clone_size: .
v_call: TRBV6-5
j_call: TRBJ2-4
d_call: .
cdr3_nt: TGTGCCAGCACTACTGACTTCGGGCACGCGAACATTCAGTACTTC
cdr3_aa: CASTTDFGHANIQYF

clone_size: .
v_call: TRBV12-3/TRBV12-4
j_call: TRBJ2-5
d_call: .
cdr3_nt: TGTGCCAGCAGTTTTGGAGGGGCAGAGACCCAGTACTTC
cdr3_aa: CASSFGGAETQYF

clone_size: .
v_call: TRBV6-5
j_call: TRBJ2-7
d_call: TRBD2
cdr3_nt: TGTGCCAGCAGGCCGCGGGGGGTTGGCGAGCAGTACTTC
cdr3_aa: CASRPRGVGEQYF

clone_size: .
v_call: TRBV6-2/TRBV6-3
j_call: TRBJ2-5
d_call: .
cdr3_nt: TGTGCCAGCAGTTACTCAGGGCTCCAAGAGACCCAGTACTTC
cdr3_aa: CASSYSGLQETQYF

clone_size: .
v_call: TRBV9
j_call: TRBJ2-1
d_call: TRBD2
cdr3_nt: TGTGCCAGCAGCCCCCAGCCAGGGACTACTCTCAATGAGCAGTTCTTC
cdr3_aa: CASSPQPGTTLNEQFF

clone_size: .
v_call: TRBV5-6
j_call: TRBJ2-5
d_call: .
cdr3_nt: TGTGCCAGCAGCTCGACTGAAAGGATCGAGACCCAGTACTTC
cdr3_aa: CASSSTERIETQYF

clone_size: .
v_call: TRBV7-9
j_call: TRBJ2-3
d_call: .
cdr3_nt: TGTGCCAGCAGCTTAAGCACAGATACGCAGTATTTT
cdr3_aa: CASSLSTDTQYF

clone_size: .
v_call: TRBV24-1
j_call: TRBJ1-2
d_call: TRBD1
cdr3_nt: TGTGCCACCAGTGATACAGGGGGCCGTAGGGGCTACACCTTC
cdr3_aa: CATSDTGGRRGYTF

clone_size: .
v_call: TRBV12-5
j_call: TRBJ2-7
d_call: .
cdr3_nt: TGTGCTAGTGGTCGTCAAACGCTCGAGCAGTACTTC
cdr3_aa: CASGRQTLEQYF

clone_size: .
v_call: TRBV18
j_call: TRBJ1-6
d_call: TRBD1
cdr3_nt: TGTGCCAGCTCCCTCGGACAGGGCGGGAATTCACCCCTCCACTTT
cdr3_aa: CASSLGQGGNSPLHF

clone_size: .
v_call: TRBV6-1
j_call: TRBJ2-6
d_call: .
cdr3_nt: TGTGCCAGCAGTGAAGCGCTTCGGGGCAGCTCTGGGGCCAACGTCCTGACTTTC
cdr3_aa: CASSEALRGSSGANVLTF

clone_size: few
v_call: TRBV18
j_call: TRBJ1-2
d_call: TRBD1
cdr3_nt: TGTGCCAGCTCACCCCGGGACAGTCTTAGGGGCTACACCTTC
cdr3_aa: CASSPRDSLRGYTF

clone_size: .
v_call: TRBV7-2
j_call: TRBJ1-5
d_call: .
cdr3_nt: TGTGCCAGCAGCTTAGATCACAGCAATCAGCCCCAGCATTTT
cdr3_aa: CASSLDHSNQPQHF

clone_size: .
v_call: TRBV7-2
j_call: TRBJ2-7
d_call: .
cdr3_nt: TGTGCCAGCAGCCCCGGTCTCGGCGGGGTGGACGAGCAGTACTTC
cdr3_aa: CASSPGLGGVDEQYF

clone_size: .
v_call: TRBV5-1
j_call: TRBJ2-3
d_call: TRBD1
cdr3_nt: TGCGCCAGCAGTCAGTCCGGGACAGGGGGCCTCACAGATACGCAGTATTTT
cdr3_aa: CASSQSGTGGLTDTQYF

clone_size: .
v_call: TRBV4-2
j_call: TRBJ1-1
d_call: .
cdr3_nt: TGTGCCAGCAGCCAAGATTTAAGGGGGAGGACTGAAGCTTTCTTT
cdr3_aa: CASSQDLRGRTEAFF

clone_size: .
v_call: TRBV6-5
j_call: TRBJ2-5
d_call: .
cdr3_nt: TGTGCCAGCAGTTACTCGAGCCAGAGCGGAACCCAGTACTTC
cdr3_aa: CASSYSSQSGTQYF

clone_size: .
v_call: TRBV5-6
j_call: TRBJ1-2
d_call: .
cdr3_nt: TGTGCCAGCAGAGAGGGTGGTGGCTACACCTTC
cdr3_aa: CASREGGGYTF

clone_size: .
v_call: TRBV24-1
j_call: TRBJ2-2
d_call: TRBD1
cdr3_nt: TGTGCCACCAGTGACCTGGACAGGGGGCGCCCCGGGGAGCTGTTTTTT
cdr3_aa: CATSDLDRGRPGELFF

clone_size: few
v_call: TRBV6-5
j_call: TRBJ2-2
d_call: .
cdr3_nt: TGTGCCAGCACCTCCACAGACACCGGGGAGCTGTTTTTT
cdr3_aa: CASTSTDTGELFF

clone_size: .
v_call: TRBV7-9
j_call: TRBJ1-2
d_call: TRBD1
cdr3_nt: TGTGCCAGCAGCTCCGGGACAGGGTCGAGCTATGGCTACACCTTC
cdr3_aa: CASSSGTGSSYGYTF